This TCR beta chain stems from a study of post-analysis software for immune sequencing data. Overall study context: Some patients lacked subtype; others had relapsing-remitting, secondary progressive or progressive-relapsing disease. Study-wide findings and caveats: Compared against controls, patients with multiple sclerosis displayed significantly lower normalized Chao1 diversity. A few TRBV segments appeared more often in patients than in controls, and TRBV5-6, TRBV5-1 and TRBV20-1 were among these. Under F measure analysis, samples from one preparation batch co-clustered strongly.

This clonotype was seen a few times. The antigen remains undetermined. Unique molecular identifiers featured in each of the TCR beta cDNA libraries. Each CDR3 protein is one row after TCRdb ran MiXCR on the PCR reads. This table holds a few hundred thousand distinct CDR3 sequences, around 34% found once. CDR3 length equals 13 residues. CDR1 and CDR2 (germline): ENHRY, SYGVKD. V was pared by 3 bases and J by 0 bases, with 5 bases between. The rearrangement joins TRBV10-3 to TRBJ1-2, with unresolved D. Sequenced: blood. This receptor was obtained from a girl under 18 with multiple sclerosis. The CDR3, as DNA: TGTGCCATCAGTGAAACAGCTAACTATGGCTACACCTTC. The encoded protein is CAISETANYGYTF.